This T cell receptor (beta chain) was sequenced during a study of Ad26.COV2.S vaccination and SARS-CoV-2 variants. TCRdb keeps only in-frame clones here, not all; method: immunoSEQ multiplex PCR. The sample comprises around 300,000 clones, about 89% of which are singletons, and approximately 5% rests with the top ten. Treatment of the sample: some 20 received Ad26.COV2.S at low or high dose, single or two shots; about 5 received placebo; per-sample allocation not given. Sampling was done on day 63 after the first vaccine or placebo injection. Per the germline V gene, CDR1 is LNHDA and CDR2 is SQIVND (reference sequence). The V and J ends lost 7 bases and 8 bases respectively, with 12 bases between them. The CDR3 runs 13 residues.

Sequencing used peripheral blood, obtained in a trial of Ad26.COV2.S vaccine versus placebo. J is TRBJ1-6 and V is TRBV19; no reliable D call. The receptor's source is a person between 18 and 59 years old who received the Ad26.COV2.S COVID-19 vaccine or a placebo. The CDR3 is CASKEKRDSPLHF. DNA for the CDR3: TGTGCCAGTAAAGAGAAACGGGATTCACCCCTCCACTTT.